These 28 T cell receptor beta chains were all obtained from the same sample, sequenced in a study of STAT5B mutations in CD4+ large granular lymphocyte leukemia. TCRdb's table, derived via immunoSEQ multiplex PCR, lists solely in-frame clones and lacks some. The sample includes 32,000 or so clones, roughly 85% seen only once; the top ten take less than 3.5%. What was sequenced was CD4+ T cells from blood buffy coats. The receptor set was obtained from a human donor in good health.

The CDR3 loop reads CASSMVAGANVLTF. In DNA, the CDR3 is TGCGCCAGCAGCATGGTTGCTGGGGCCAACGTCCTGACTTTC. The chain recombines TRBV5-1 with TRBJ2-6; no clear D. Germline V gives CDR1 SGHRS, CDR2 YFSETQ. This CDR3 is 14 amino acids long. Trimming left V 4 bases short and J 2 bases short, with 7 bases between. Using reference TRBV5-1 and TRBJ2-6 for the parts outside the CDR3, the full variable domain is KAGVTQTPRYLIKTRGQQVTLSCSPISGHRSVSWYQQTPGQGLQFLFEYFSETQRNKGNFPGRFSGRQFSNSRSEMNVSTLELGDSALYLCASSMVAGANVLTFGAGSRLTVL.

The CDR3 protein is CASREYPGLAGPGRETQYF. CDR3 sequence (DNA): TGTGCCAGCAGGGAGTATCCGGGACTAGCGGGCCCAGGGAGGGAGACCCAGTACTTC. The chain is built from TRBV2 and TRBJ2-5; TRBD2 matches 12 bases. The germline CDR1 and CDR2 sequences are SNHLY and FYNNEI. The CDR3 totals 19 residues. The J segment lost 5 bases and the V segment lost 6 bases, leaving 19 bases of the junction unmatched. Full variable domain (rest looked up from reference TRBV2 and TRBJ2-5): EPEVTQTPSHQVTQMGQEVILRCVPISNHLYFYWYRQILGQKVEFLVSFYNNEISEKSEIFDDQFSVERPDGSNFTLKIRSTKLEDSAMYFCASREYPGLAGPGRETQYFGPGTRLLVL.

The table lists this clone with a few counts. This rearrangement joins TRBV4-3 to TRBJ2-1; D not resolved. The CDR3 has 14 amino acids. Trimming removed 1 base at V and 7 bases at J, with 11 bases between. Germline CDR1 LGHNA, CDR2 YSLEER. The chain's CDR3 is CASSQGPERNEQFF. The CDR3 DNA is TGCGCCAGCAGCCAAGGCCCGGAGAGAAATGAGCAGTTCTTC.

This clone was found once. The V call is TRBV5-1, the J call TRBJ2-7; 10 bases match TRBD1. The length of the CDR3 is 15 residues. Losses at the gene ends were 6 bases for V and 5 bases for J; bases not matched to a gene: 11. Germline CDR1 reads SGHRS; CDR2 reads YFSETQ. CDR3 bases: TGCGCCAGCACCCCCGGGACAGGGGAAACCCACGAGCAGTACTTC. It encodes CASTPGTGETHEQYF. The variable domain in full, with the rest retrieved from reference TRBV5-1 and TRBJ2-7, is KAGVTQTPRYLIKTRGQQVTLSCSPISGHRSVSWYQQTPGQGLQFLFEYFSETQRNKGNFPGRFSGRQFSNSRSEMNVSTLELGDSALYLCASTPGTGETHEQYFGPGTRLTVT.

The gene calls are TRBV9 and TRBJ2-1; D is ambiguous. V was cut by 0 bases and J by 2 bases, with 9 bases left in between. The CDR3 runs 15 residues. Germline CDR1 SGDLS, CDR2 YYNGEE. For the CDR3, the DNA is TGTGCCAGCAGCGTAGGAACCCAGGCCTACAATGAGCAGTTCTTC. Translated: CASSVGTQAYNEQFF.

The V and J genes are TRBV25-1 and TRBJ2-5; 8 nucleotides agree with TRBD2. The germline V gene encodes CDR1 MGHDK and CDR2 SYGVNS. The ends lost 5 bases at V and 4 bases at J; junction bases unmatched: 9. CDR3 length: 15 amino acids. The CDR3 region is CASSSSGSITETQYF. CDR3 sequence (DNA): TGTGCCAGCAGTTCGAGCGGGAGTATCACAGAGACCCAGTACTTC.

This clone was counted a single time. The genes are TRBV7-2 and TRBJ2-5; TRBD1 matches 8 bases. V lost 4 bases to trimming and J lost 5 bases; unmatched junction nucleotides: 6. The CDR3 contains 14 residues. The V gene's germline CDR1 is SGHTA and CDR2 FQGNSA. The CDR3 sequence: CASSSPGGAETQYF. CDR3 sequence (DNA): TGTGCCAGCAGCTCGCCAGGGGGCGCGGAGACCCAGTACTTC.

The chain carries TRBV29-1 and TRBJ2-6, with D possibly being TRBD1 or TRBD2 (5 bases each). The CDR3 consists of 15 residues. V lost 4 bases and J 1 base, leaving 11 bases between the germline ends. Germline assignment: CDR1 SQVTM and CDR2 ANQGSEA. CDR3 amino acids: CSVGGRGSGANVLTF. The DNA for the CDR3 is TGCAGCGTTGGGGGCCGGGGATCTGGGGCCAACGTCCTGACTTTC.

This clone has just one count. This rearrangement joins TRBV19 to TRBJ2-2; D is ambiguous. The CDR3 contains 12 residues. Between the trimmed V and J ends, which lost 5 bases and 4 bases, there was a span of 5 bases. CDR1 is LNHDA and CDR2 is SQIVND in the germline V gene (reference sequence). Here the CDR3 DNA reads TGTGCCAGTAGTTCCCGCACCGGGGAGCTGTTTTTT. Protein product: CASSSRTGELFF. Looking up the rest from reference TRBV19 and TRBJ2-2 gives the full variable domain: DGGITQSPKYLFRKEGQNVTLSCEQNLNHDAMYWYRQDPGQGLRLIYYSQIVNDFQKGDIAEGYSVSREKKESFPLTVTSAQKNPTAFYLCASSSRTGELFFGEGSRLTVL.

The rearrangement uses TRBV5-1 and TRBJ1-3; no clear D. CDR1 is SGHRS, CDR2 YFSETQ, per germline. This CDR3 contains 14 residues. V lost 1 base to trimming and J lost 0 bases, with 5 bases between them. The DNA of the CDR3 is TGCGCCAGCAGCTTGTTACACTCTGGAAACACCATATATTTT. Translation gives CASSLLHSGNTIYF.

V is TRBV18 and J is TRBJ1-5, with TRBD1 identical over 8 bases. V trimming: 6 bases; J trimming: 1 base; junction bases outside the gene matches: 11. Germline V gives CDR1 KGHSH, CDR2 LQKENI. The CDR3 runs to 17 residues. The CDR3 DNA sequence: TGTGCCAGCTCCGACGGCAGGGGGCATACAAGCAATCAGCCCCAGCATTTT. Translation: CASSDGRGHTSNQPQHF.

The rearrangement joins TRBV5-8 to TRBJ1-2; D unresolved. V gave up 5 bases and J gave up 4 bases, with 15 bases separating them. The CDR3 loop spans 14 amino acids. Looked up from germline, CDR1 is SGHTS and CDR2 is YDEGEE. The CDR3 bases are TGTGCCAGCAGTCTCACGAGGCTCGGCTATGGCTACACCTTC. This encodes CASSLTRLGYGYTF.

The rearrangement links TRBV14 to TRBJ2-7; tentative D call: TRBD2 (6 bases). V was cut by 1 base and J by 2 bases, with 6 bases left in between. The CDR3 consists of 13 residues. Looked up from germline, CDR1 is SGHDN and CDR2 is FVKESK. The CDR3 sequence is CASSQAGAYEQYF. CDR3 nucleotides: TGTGCCAGCAGCCAAGCGGGGGCCTACGAGCAGTACTTC.

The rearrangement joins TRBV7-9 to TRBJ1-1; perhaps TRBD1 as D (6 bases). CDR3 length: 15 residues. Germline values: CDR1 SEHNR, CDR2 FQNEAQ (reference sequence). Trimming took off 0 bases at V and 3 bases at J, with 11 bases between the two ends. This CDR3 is CASSLASRGHTEAFF. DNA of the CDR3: TGTGCCAGCAGCTTAGCGAGCAGGGGTCACACTGAAGCTTTCTTT.

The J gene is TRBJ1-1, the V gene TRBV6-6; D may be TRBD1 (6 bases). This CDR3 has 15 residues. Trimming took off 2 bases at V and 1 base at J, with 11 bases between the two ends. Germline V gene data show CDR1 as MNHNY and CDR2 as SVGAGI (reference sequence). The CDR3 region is CASSYPLQGNTEAFF. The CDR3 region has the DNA TGTGCCAGCAGTTACCCCCTACAGGGGAACACTGAAGCTTTCTTT.

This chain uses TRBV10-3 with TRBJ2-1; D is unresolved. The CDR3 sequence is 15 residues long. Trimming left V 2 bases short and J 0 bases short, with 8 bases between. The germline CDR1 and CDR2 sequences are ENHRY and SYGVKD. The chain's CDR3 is CAISEVMDSYNEQFF. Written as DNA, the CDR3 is TGTGCCATCAGTGAGGTTATGGACTCCTACAATGAGCAGTTCTTC.

The CDR3 bases are TGTGCCAGCAGCGAAAGGCGCGGGAGGGACACCGGGGAGCTGTTTTTT. This sequence encodes CASSERRGRDTGELFF. The rearrangement links TRBV9 to TRBJ2-2; the match to TRBD2 covers 9 bases. CDR1 and CDR2 from the germline V gene are SGDLS and YYNGEE. The trim removed 3 bases at V and 3 bases at J, leaving 6 bases unmatched. This CDR3 has 16 residues.

CDR3: CASTTGGYGYTF. The CDR3 DNA reads as TGTGCCAGCACCACAGGGGGCTATGGCTACACCTTC. The chain employs TRBV2 and TRBJ1-2; TRBD1 agrees at 8 bases. V dropped 7 bases and J dropped 4; count of bases not matched to a gene: 2. Germline CDR1 is SNHLY and CDR2 is FYNNEI. The CDR3 runs to 12 residues.

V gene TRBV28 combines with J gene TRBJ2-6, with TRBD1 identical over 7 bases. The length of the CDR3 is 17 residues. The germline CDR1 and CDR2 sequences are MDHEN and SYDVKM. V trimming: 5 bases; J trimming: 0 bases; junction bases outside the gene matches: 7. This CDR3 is CASSGRDRFSGANVLTF. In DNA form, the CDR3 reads TGTGCCAGCAGTGGCCGGGACAGATTCTCTGGGGCCAACGTCCTGACTTTC.

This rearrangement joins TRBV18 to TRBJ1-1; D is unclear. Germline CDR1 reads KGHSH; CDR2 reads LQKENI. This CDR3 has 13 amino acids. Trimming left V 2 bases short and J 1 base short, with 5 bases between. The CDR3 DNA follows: TGTGCCAGCTCACCAGGGTCGAACACTGAAGCTTTCTTT. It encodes CASSPGSNTEAFF. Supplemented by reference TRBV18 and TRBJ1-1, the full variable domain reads NAGVMQNPRHLVRRRGQEARLRCSPMKGHSHVYWYRQLPEEGLKFMVYLQKENIIDESGMPKERFSAEFPKEGPSILRIQQVVRGDSAAYFCASSPGSNTEAFFGQGTRLTVV.

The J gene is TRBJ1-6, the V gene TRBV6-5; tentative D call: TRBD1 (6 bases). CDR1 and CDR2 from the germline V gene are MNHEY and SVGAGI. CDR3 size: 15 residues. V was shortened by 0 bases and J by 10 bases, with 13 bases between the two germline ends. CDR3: CASSYSIQGNSPLHF. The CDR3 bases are TGTGCCAGCAGTTACTCGATTCAGGGGAACTCACCCCTCCACTTT.

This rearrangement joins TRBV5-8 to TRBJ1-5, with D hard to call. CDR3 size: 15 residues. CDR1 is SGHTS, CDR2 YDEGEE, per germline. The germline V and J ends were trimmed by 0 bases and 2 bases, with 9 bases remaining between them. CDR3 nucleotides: TGTGCCAGCAGCTTGGCCCTCGGGGGCAATCAGCCCCAGCATTTT. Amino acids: CASSLALGGNQPQHF.

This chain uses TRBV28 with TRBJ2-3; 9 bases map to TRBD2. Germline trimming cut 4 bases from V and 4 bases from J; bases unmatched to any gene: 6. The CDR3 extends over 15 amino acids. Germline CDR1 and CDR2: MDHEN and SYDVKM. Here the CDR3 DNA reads TGTGCCAGCAGTTCCCCTAGCGGGAACCCAGATACGCAGTATTTT. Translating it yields CASSSPSGNPDTQYF.

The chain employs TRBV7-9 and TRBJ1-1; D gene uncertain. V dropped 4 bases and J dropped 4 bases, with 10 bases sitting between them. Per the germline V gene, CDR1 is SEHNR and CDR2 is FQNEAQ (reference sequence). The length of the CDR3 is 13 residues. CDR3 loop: CASSYGGGTEAFF. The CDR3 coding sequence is TGTGCCAGCAGCTACGGCGGAGGCACTGAAGCTTTCTTT.

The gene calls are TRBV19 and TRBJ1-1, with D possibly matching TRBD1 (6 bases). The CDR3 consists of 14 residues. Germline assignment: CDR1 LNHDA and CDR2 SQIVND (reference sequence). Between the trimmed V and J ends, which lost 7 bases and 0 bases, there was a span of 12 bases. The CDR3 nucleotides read TGTGCCAGTAATCTCCAGGGGATGAACACTGAAGCTTTCTTT. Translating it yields CASNLQGMNTEAFF.

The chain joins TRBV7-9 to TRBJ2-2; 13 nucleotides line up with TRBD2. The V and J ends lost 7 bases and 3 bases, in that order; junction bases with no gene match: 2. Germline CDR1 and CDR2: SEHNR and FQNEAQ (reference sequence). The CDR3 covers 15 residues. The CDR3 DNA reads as TGTGCCAGCACGGGACTAGCGGGATACACCGGGGAGCTGTTTTTT. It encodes CASTGLAGYTGELFF.

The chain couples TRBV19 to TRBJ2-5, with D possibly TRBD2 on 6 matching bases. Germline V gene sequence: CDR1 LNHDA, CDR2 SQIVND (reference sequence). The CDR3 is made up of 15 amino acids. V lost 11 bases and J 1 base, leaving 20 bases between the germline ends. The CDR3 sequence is CAPGFEGLPQETQYF. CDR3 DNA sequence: TGTGCCCCAGGATTTGAGGGACTTCCCCAAGAGACCCAGTACTTC.

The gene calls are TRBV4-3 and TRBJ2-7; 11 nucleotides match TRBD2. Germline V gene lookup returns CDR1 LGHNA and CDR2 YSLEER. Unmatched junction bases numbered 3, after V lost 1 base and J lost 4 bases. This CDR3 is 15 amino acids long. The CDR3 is CASSQATSGTYEQYF. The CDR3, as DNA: TGCGCCAGCAGCCAAGCGACTAGCGGGACTTACGAGCAGTACTTC.